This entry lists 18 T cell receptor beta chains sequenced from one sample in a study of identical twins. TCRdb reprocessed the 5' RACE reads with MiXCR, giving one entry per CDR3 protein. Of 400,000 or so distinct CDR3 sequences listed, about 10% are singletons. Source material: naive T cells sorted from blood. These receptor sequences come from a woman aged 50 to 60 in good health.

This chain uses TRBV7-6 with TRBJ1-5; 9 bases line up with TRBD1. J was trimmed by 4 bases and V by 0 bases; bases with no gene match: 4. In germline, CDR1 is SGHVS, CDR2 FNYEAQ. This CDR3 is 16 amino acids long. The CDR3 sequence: CASSLAAGQGNQPQHF. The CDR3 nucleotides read TGTGCCAGCAGCTTAGCCGCGGGACAGGGAAATCAGCCCCAGCATTTT.

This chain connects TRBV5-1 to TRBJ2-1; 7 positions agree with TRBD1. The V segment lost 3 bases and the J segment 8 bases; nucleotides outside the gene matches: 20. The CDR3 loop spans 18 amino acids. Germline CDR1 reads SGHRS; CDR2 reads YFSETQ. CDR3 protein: CASSSPPHRGLDWDEQFF. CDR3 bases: TGCGCCAGCAGCTCCCCGCCTCACAGGGGCTTAGATTGGGATGAGCAGTTCTTC. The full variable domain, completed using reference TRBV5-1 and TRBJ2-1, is KAGVTQTPRYLIKTRGQQVTLSCSPISGHRSVSWYQQTPGQGLQFLFEYFSETQRNKGNFPGRFSGRQFSNSRSEMNVSTLELGDSALYLCASSSPPHRGLDWDEQFFGPGTRLTVL.

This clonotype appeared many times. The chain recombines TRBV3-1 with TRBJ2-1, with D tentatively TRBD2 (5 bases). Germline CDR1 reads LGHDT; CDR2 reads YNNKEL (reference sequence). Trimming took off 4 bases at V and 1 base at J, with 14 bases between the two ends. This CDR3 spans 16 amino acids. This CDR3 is CASSRESAPSYNEQFF. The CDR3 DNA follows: TGTGCCAGCAGCCGGGAGTCAGCTCCATCCTACAATGAGCAGTTCTTC.

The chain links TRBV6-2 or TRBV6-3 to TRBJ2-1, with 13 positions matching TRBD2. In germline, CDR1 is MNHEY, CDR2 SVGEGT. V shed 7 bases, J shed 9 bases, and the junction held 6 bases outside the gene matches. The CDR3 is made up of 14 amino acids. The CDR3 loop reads CASILAGGFIEQFF. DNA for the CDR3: TGTGCCAGCATACTAGCGGGAGGGTTCATTGAGCAGTTCTTC.

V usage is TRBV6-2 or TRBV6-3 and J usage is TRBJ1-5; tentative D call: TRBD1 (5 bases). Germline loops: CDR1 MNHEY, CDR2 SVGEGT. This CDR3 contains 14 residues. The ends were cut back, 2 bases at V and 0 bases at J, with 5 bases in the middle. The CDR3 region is CASSYGASNQPQHF. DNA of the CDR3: TGTGCCAGCAGTTACGGGGCTAGCAATCAGCCCCAGCATTTT.

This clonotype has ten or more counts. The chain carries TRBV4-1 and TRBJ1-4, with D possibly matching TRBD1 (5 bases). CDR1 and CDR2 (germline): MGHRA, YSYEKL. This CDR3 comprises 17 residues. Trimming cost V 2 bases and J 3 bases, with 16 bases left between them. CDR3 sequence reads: CASSQLPQGWANEKLFF. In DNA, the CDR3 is TGCGCCAGCAGCCAACTCCCTCAGGGTTGGGCTAATGAAAAACTGTTTTTT.

CDR3 coding DNA: TGTGCCAGCACCGAGAGGTATACGCAGTATTTT. Encoded protein: CASTERYTQYF. The chain uses TRBV6-6 and TRBJ2-3; D gene uncertain. V was clipped by 7 bases and J by 7 bases, with 9 bases between them. CDR3 length: 11 amino acids. Germline V gene data show CDR1 as MNHNY and CDR2 as SVGAGI (reference sequence).

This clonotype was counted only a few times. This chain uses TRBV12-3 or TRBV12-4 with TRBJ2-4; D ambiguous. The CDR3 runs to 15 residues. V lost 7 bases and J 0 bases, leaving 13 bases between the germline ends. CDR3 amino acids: CASTPQGVAKNIQYF. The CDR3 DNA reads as TGTGCCAGCACCCCCCAAGGCGTAGCCAAAAACATTCAGTACTTC.

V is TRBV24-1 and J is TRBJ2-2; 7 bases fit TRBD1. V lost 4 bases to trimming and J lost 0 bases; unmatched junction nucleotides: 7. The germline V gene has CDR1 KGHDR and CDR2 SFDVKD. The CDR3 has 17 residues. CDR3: CATSEAWGQPNTGELFF. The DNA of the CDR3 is TGTGCCACCAGTGAGGCATGGGGACAGCCGAACACCGGGGAGCTGTTTTTT.

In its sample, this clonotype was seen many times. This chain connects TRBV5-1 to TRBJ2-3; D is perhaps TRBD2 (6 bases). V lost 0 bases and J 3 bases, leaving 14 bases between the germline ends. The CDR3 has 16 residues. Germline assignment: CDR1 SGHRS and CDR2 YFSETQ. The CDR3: CASSLGLQEGTDTQYF. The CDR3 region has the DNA TGCGCCAGCAGCTTGGGTCTTCAGGAGGGTACAGATACGCAGTATTTT.

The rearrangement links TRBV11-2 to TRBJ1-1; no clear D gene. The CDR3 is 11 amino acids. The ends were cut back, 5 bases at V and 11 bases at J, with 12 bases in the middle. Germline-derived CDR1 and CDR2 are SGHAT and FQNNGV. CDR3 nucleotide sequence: TGTGCCAGCAGCGACCGCGGGGTGGCTTTCTTT. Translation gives CASSDRGVAFF.

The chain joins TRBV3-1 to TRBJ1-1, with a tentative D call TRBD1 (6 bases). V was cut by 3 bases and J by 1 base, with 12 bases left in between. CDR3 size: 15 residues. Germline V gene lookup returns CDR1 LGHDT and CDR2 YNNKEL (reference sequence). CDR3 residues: CASSQKVGGNTEAFF. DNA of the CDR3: TGTGCCAGCAGCCAGAAAGTAGGGGGGAACACTGAAGCTTTCTTT.

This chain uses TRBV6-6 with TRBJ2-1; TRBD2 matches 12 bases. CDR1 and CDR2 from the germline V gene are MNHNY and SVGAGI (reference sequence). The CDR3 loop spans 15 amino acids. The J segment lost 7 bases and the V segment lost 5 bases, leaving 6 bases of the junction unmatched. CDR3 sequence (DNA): TGTGCCAGCAGTGGTACTAGCGGGAGGAAGAATGAGCAGTTCTTC. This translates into CASSGTSGRKNEQFF.

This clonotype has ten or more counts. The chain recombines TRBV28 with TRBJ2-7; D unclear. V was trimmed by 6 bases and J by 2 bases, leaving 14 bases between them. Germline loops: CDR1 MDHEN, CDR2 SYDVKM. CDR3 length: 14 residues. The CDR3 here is CASSFWGSTYEQYF. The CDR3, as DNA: TGTGCCAGCAGCTTTTGGGGTTCCACCTACGAGCAGTACTTC.

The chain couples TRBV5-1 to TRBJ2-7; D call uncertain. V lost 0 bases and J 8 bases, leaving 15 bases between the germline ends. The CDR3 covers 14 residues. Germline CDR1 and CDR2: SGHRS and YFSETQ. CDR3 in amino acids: CASSLGHTDTQQYF. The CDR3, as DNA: TGCGCCAGCAGCTTGGGACATACGGATACGCAGCAGTACTTC. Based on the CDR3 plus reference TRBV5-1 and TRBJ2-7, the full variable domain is KAGVTQTPRYLIKTRGQQVTLSCSPISGHRSVSWYQQTPGQGLQFLFEYFSETQRNKGNFPGRFSGRQFSNSRSEMNVSTLELGDSALYLCASSLGHTDTQQYFGPGTRLTVT.

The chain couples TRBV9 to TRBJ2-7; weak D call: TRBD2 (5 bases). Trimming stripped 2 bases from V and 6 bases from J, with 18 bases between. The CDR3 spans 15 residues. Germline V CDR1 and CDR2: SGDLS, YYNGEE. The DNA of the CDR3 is TGTGCCAGCAGCGTGGAGGAGTCCTTGGGCTCCGAGCAGTACTTC. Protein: CASSVEESLGSEQYF.

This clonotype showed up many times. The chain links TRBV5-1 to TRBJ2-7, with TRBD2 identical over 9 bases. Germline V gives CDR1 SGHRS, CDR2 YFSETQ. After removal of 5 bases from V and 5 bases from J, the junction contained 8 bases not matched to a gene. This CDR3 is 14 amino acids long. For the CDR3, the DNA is TGCGCCAGCAGGATAGCGGGAGTCCCCCACGAGCAGTACGTC. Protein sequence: CASRIAGVPHEQYV.

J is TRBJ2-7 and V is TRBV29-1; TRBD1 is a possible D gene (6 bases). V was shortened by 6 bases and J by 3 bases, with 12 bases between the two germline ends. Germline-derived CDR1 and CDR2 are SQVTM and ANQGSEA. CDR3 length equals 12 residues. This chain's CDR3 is CSVWGPVYEQYF. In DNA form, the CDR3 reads TGCAGCGTATGGGGGCCGGTCTACGAGCAGTACTTC.